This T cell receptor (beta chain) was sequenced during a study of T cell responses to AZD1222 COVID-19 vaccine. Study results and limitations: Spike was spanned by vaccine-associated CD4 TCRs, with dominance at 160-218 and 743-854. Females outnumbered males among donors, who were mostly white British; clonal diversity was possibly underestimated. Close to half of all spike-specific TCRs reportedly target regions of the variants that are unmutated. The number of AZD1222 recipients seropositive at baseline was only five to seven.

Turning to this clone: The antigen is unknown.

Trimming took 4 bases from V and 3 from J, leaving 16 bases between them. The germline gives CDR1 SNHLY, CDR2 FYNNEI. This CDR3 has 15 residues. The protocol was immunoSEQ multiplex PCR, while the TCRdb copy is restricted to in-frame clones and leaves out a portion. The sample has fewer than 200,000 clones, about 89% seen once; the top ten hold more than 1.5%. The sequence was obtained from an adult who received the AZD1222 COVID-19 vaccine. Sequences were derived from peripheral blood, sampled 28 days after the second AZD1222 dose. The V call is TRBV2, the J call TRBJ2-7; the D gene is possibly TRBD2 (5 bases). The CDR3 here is CASSVFKVRDYEQYF. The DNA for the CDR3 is TGTGCCAGCAGTGTTTTTAAGGTTCGGGACTACGAGCAGTACTTC.